These 21 T cell receptor beta chains came from one sample sequenced in a study of T cells in Graves' hyperthyroidism and ophthalmopathy (dated by TCRdb to between 2018 and 2020). The protocol used for the library was multiplex PCR. The instrument was an Illumina HiSeq 2000. The TCR beta CDR3 regions were amplified from RNA transcripts. The first round of RT-PCR for the TCR CDR3 was performed with the HTBI primer set and the Qiagen OneStep RT-PCR kit. Clones were called with MiXCR by TCRdb after fastp trimmed the public reads at Q25, and only in-frame beta chains were retained. Rows with one shared CDR3 protein collapse into an entry with the most common genes and DNA. In this sample the table shows 96,000 or so distinct CDR3 sequences, about 51% of which occur a single time. The top ten clones comprise about 25% of the sample. Sequencing used blood. These receptor sequences come from a woman in her thirties or forties with Graves' hyperthyroidism.

V is TRBV10-2 and J is TRBJ2-5; possible D gene TRBD1, 5 bases. Germline CDR1 and CDR2: WSHSY and SAAADI. The CDR3 spans 15 residues. V was cut by 3 bases and J by 2 bases, with 13 bases left in between. CDR3 amino acids: CASSEEGVEQETQYF. Written as DNA, the CDR3 is TGCGCCAGCAGTGAAGAAGGGGTAGAGCAAGAGACCCAGTACTTC.

V and J are TRBV25-1 and TRBJ1-1; a weak D match, TRBD1 (6 bases). Trimming left V 8 bases short and J 1 base short, with 11 bases between. This CDR3 has 13 residues. Germline values: CDR1 MGHDK, CDR2 SYGVNS. The DNA for the CDR3 is TGTGCCAGCGCCGGGACACCGAACACTGAAGCTTTCTTT. Protein sequence: CASAGTPNTEAFF.

About this clonotype itself: Possible read error: a much larger clone is one base away. The chain recombines TRBV6-5 with TRBJ2-6, with D tentatively TRBD1 (5 bases). Germline lookup yields CDR1 MNHEY and CDR2 SVGAGI. The CDR3 totals 14 residues. CDR3 in amino acids: CASSLEPGANALTF. CDR3 coding DNA: TGTGCCAGCAGTTTAGAGCCTGGGGCCAACGCCCTGACTTTC.

This clonotype was recorded at least ten times. The rearrangement joins TRBV7-2 to TRBJ2-5; D remains ambiguous. Deletions cut 1 base from V and 4 bases from J, with 10 bases between. This CDR3 is 14 amino acids long. Germline V gene sequence: CDR1 SGHTA, CDR2 FQGNSA. The CDR3 protein is CASSLVVGGETQYF. The CDR3 region has the DNA TGTGCCAGCAGCTTAGTGGTGGGTGGAGAGACCCAGTACTTC.

The chain links TRBV29-1 to TRBJ1-3, with D perhaps TRBD1 (5 bases). The CDR3 sequence is 11 residues long. The V and J ends lost 8 bases and 8 bases respectively, with 13 bases between them. Germline-derived CDR1 and CDR2 are SQVTM and ANQGSEA. Here the CDR3 DNA reads TGCAGCCCGGGACGCGGGTACACCATATATTTT. It translates to CSPGRGYTIYF.

This clonotype was seen more than once but under ten times. This rearrangement joins TRBV7-2 to TRBJ2-7; tentatively, D is TRBD1 or TRBD2 (5 bases each). There are 13 residues in the CDR3. V was pared by 1 base and J by 5 bases, with 9 bases between. Germline CDR1 SGHTA, CDR2 FQGNSA. Here the CDR3 reads CASSLGGADEQYF. The CDR3 region has the DNA TGTGCCAGCAGCTTAGGAGGGGCTGACGAGCAGTACTTC.

The gene calls are TRBV6-1 and TRBJ2-2; 12 bases line up with TRBD2. CDR1 MNHNS and CDR2 SASEGT come from the germline V gene. This CDR3 is built from 18 residues. V trimming: 7 bases; J trimming: 2 bases; junction bases outside the gene matches: 11. CDR3 in DNA: TGTGCCAGCAACCCCCTCGGACTAGCGGGGCCTAACACCGGGGAGCTGTTTTTT. Residues: CASNPLGLAGPNTGELFF.

This clonotype has a count of ten or more. The chain combines TRBV12-3 or TRBV12-4 with TRBJ1-6; 11 bases are a match to TRBD1. After removal of 3 bases from V and 9 bases from J, the junction contained 10 bases not matched to a gene. The CDR3 runs to 17 residues. CDR3 nucleotide sequence: TGTGCCAGCAGTTTGTCCCGGGGACAGGGGGTCGGTTCACCCCTCCACTTT. Amino acids: CASSLSRGQGVGSPLHF.

This clonotype has a count of ten or more. The rearrangement links TRBV29-1 to TRBJ1-1, with a possible D match to TRBD1 (6 bases). This CDR3 is 13 amino acids long. With 6 bases removed from V and 1 base from J, the gap between germline ends came to 12 bases. Germline loops: CDR1 SQVTM, CDR2 ANQGSEA. The CDR3 protein is CSVEGDWNTEAFF. For the CDR3, the DNA is TGCAGCGTCGAGGGGGACTGGAACACTGAAGCTTTCTTT. Variable domain in full (rest from reference TRBV29-1 and TRBJ1-1): SAVISQKPSRDICQRGTSLTIQCQVDSQVTMMFWYRQQPGQSLTLIATANQGSEATYESGFVIDKFPISRPNLTFSTLTVSNMSPEDSSIYLCSVEGDWNTEAFFGQGTRLTVV.

At least ten counts were recorded for this clonotype. The J gene is TRBJ2-1, the V gene TRBV2; 7 nucleotides agree with TRBD2. Germline loops: CDR1 SNHLY, CDR2 FYNNEI. This CDR3 contains 15 residues. The J segment lost 0 bases and the V segment lost 2 bases, leaving 1 base of the junction unmatched. CDR3 sequence: CASSEWGGSYNEQFF. The CDR3 nucleotides read TGTGCCAGCAGTGAATGGGGGGGCTCCTACAATGAGCAGTTCTTC. Using reference TRBV2 and TRBJ2-1 for the parts outside the CDR3, the full variable domain is EPEVTQTPSHQVTQMGQEVILRCVPISNHLYFYWYRQILGQKVEFLVSFYNNEISEKSEIFDDQFSVERPDGSNFTLKIRSTKLEDSAMYFCASSEWGGSYNEQFFGPGTRLTVL.

In this sample, this clonotype turned up many times. This chain uses TRBV7-2 with TRBJ2-7; 8 bases fit TRBD1. Germline CDR1 is SGHTA and CDR2 is FQGNSA. This CDR3 has 15 amino acids. Trimming took 5 bases from V and 3 from J; bases not matched to a gene: 9. The CDR3 reads CASSQAGGEGYEQYF. CDR3 sequence (DNA): TGTGCCAGCAGCCAAGCAGGGGGCGAGGGCTACGAGCAGTACTTC.

As for this clonotype: No DNA is shown, since the ends of the CDR3 on it are uncertain; the CDR3 is the one TCRdb lists. CDR3 loop: CASSFYVCSARRTEAFF. The chain has TRBV7-8 and TRBJ1-1. The germline V gene encodes CDR1 SGHVS and CDR2 FQNEAQ. Counting both end residues, the CDR3 totals 17 amino acids.

This clonotype was seen a single time. The V and J genes are TRBV7-8 and TRBJ1-1; possibly TRBD1 for D (5 bases). V lost 5 bases, J lost 10 bases, and 23 bases lay in between. Looked up from germline, CDR1 is SGHVS and CDR2 is FQNEAQ. The CDR3 is 15 residues long. The CDR3 loop is CASSPSGGDGVGAFF. CDR3 DNA: TGTGCCAGCAGCCCTTCAGGAGGGGACGGGGTTGGAGCTTTCTTT.

The chain couples TRBV14 to TRBJ2-5, with D possibly being TRBD1 (6 bases). Germline lookup yields CDR1 SGHDN and CDR2 FVKESK. This CDR3 region has 16 residues. Trimming pared 4 bases from V and 9 bases from J, leaving 24 bases between. The CDR3 region has the DNA TGTGCCAGCAGCCCGTGGGACAACGTAGCAAATCAGCCCCAGTACTTC. Translated: CASSPWDNVANQPQYF.

Ten or more counts support this clonotype. The chain is built from TRBV30 and TRBJ2-7, with TRBD2 as a possible D gene (5 bases). The ends were cut back, 0 bases at V and 4 bases at J, with 10 bases in the middle. Germline V gives CDR1 GTSNPN, CDR2 SVGIG (reference sequence). The CDR3 covers 13 residues. Written as DNA, the CDR3 is TGTGCCTGGAGTGTGGCCAAGCGGTACGAGCAGTACTTC. Translation: CAWSVAKRYEQYF.

Turning to this clonotype: A read error may produce the germline difference seen at one junction end. The gene calls are TRBV5-5 and TRBJ2-6; TRBD2 agrees at 8 bases. The CDR3 loop spans 20 amino acids. Per the germline V gene, CDR1 is SGHKS and CDR2 is YYEKEE (reference sequence). Here the CDR3 DNA reads TGCGCCAGCAGCTTGTACCCCGGCGGTAGCGGGAACTCTGGGGCCAACGTCCTGACTTTC. The encoded protein is CASSLYPGGSGNSGANVLTF.

V and J are TRBV29-1 and TRBJ2-2; 10 bases line up with TRBD2. Germline CDR1 reads SQVTM; CDR2 reads ANQGSEA. The CDR3 is 15 amino acids. J gave up 1 base and V 8 bases, and 7 bases lay outside the gene matches. CDR3 in DNA: TGCAGCTTGTTGAGCGGGAGGGGGAACACCGGGGAGCTGTTTTTT. Translation gives CSLLSGRGNTGELFF.

The V call is TRBV6-2 or TRBV6-3, the J call TRBJ1-5; 7 nucleotides align to TRBD1. V was clipped by 10 bases and J by 4 bases; unmatched bases: 13. The CDR3 loop spans 15 amino acids. From germline, CDR1 is MNHEY and CDR2 SVGEGT. The CDR3, as DNA: TGTGCCACCAGGGGGGACAACGTAGCAAATCAGCCCCAGCATTTT. Translated: CATRGDNVANQPQHF.

This clonotype was detected a few times. The V call is TRBV6-6, the J call TRBJ1-1; TRBD1 might be the D (5 bases). There are 15 residues in the CDR3. V lost 4 bases to trimming and J lost 1 base, with 13 bases between them. Germline CDR1 MNHNY, CDR2 SVGAGI (reference sequence). This CDR3 is CASSSLPRGNTEAFF. The CDR3 DNA follows: TGTGCCAGCAGTTCCTTGCCGAGGGGGAACACTGAAGCTTTCTTT.

The chain carries TRBV10-3 and TRBJ2-2; the D gene is possibly TRBD1 (7 bases). This CDR3 has 16 amino acids. Germline V gene data show CDR1 as ENHRY and CDR2 as SYGVKD. Trimming removed 6 bases from V and 0 bases from J, with 14 bases in between. The CDR3 DNA reads as TGTGCCATCAGCAGCAGGGGGGAGGCGAACACCGGGGAGCTGTTTTTT. Translating it yields CAISSRGEANTGELFF.

This chain connects TRBV10-3 to TRBJ2-7; the match to TRBD2 covers 8 bases. V dropped 8 bases and J dropped 0; count of bases not matched to a gene: 9. CDR1 and CDR2 (germline): ENHRY, SYGVKD. The CDR3 is 15 residues long. The CDR3 sequence: CAIVQAGAHSYEQYF. The CDR3 bases are TGTGCCATCGTGCAAGCGGGAGCCCACTCCTACGAGCAGTACTTC.